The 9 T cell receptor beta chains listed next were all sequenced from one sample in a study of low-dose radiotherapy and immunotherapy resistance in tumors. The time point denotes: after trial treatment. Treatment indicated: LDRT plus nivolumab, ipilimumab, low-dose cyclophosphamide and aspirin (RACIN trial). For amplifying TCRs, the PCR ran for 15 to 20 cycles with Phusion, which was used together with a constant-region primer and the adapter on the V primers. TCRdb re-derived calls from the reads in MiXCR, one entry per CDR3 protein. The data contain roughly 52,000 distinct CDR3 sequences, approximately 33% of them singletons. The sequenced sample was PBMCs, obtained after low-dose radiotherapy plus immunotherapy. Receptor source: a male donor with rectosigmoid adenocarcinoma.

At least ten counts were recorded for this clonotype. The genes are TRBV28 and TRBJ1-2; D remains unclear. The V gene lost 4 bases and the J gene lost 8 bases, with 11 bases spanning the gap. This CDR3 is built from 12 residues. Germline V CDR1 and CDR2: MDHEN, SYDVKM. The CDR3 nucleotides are TGTGCCAGCAGTTACACTCCCAGGGGCTACACCTTC. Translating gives CASSYTPRGYTF.

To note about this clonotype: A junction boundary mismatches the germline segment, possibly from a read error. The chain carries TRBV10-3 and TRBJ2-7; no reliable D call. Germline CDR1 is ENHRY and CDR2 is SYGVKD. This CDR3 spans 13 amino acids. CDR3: CAISEDPPYDQYF. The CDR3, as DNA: TGTGCCATCAGTGAGGACCCGCCCTACGACCAGTACTTC.

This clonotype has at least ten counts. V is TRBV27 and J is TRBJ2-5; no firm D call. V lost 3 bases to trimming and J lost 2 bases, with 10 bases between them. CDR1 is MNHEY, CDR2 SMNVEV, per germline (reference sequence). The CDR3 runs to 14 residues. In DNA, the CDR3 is TGTGCCAGCAGTTTTGGTGAGACACAAGAGACCCAGTACTTC. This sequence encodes CASSFGETQETQYF.

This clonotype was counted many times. The CDR3 DNA follows: TGTGCCAGCAGCTTTACCAGATTGAGCACCGGGGAGCTGTTTTTT. Translated: CASSFTRLSTGELFF. The chain joins TRBV7-9 to TRBJ2-2; D ambiguous. V dropped 3 bases and J dropped 4 bases, with 12 bases sitting between them. Germline CDR1 reads SEHNR; CDR2 reads FQNEAQ (reference sequence). This CDR3 has 15 amino acids.

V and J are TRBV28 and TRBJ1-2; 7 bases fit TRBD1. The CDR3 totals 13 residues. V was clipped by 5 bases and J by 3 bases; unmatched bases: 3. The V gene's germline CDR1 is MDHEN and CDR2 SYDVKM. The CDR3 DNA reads TGTGCCAGCAGTGAGACAGGGTACTATGGCTACACCTTC. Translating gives CASSETGYYGYTF.

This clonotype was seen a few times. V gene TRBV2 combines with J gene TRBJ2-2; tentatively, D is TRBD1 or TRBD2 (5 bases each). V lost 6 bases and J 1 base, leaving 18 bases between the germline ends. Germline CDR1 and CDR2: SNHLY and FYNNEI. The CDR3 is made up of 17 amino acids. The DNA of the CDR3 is TGTGCCAGCAGCTCAGACCCCGGGACCGTGAACACCGGGGAGCTGTTTTTT. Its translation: CASSSDPGTVNTGELFF.

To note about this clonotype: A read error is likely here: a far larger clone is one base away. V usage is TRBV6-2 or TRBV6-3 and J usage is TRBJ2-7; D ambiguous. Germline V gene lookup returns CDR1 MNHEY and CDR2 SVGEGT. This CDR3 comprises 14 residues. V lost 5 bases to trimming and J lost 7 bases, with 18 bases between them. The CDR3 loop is CASSPPGGYNEQYF. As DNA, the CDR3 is TGTGCCAGCAGTCCCCCCGGTGGTTACAATGAGCAGTACTTC.

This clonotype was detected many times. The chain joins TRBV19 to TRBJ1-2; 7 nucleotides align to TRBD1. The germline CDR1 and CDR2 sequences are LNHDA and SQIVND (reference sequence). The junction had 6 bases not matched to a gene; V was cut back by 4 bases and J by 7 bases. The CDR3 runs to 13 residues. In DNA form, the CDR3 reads TGTGCCAGTAGTACCGACAGGGTGGGTGGCTACACCTTC. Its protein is CASSTDRVGGYTF.

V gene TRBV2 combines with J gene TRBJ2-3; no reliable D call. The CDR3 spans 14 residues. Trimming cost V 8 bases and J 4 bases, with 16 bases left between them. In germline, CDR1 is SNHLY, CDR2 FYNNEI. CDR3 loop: CASRSAGLADTQYF. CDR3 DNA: TGTGCCAGCCGTTCGGCTGGTTTGGCAGATACGCAGTATTTT.